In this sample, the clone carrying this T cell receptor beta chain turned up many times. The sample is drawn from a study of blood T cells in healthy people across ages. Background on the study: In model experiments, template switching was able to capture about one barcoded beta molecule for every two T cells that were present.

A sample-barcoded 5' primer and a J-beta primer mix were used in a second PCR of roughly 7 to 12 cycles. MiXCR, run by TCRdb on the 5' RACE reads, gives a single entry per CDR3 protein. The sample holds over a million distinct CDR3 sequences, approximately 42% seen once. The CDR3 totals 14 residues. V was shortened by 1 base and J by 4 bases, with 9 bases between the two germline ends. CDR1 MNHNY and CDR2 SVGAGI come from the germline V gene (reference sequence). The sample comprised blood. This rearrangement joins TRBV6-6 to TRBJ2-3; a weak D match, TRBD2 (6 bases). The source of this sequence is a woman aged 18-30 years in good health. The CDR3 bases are TGTGCCAGCAGTTACTACGGGGAGGCAGATACGCAGTATTTT. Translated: CASSYYGEADTQYF.